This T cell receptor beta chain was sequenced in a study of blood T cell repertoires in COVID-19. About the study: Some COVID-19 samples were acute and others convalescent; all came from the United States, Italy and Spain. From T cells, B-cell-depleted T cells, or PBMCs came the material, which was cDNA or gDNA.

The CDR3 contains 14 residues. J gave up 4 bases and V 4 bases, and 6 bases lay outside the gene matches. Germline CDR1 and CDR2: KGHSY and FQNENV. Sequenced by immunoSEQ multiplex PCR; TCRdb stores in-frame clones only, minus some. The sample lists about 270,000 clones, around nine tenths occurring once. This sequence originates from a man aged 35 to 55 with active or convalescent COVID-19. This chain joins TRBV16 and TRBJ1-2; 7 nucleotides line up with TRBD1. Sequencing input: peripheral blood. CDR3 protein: CASSPLTGLYGYTF. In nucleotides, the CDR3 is TGTGCCAGCAGCCCCCTGACAGGGCTCTATGGCTACACCTTC.